This entry lists 10 T cell receptor beta chains sequenced from one sample in a study of Ad26.COV2.S vaccination and SARS-CoV-2 variants. Noted treatment: around 19 received Ad26.COV2.S at low or high dose, single or two shots; about 5 received placebo; per-sample allocation not given. Specimen acquisition occurred on day 63 following the initial vaccine or placebo injection. The table came from immunoSEQ multiplex PCR; TCRdb's copy has only in-frame clones and leaves some out. The sample shows about 470,000 clones, around 91% of them seen only once. The sample in question was peripheral blood, obtained in a trial of Ad26.COV2.S vaccine versus placebo. The origin of the receptors is a person between 18 and 60 years old who received the Ad26.COV2.S COVID-19 vaccine or a placebo.

The chain links TRBV4-1 to TRBJ1-5, with TRBD1 matching 8 bases. The CDR3 extends over 18 amino acids. The germline V gene has CDR1 MGHRA and CDR2 YSYEKL. After removal of 0 bases from V and 2 bases from J, the junction contained 9 bases not matched to a gene. The CDR3 protein is CASSQDTAGGSGNQPQHF. The CDR3 region has the DNA TGCGCCAGCAGCCAAGATACGGCAGGGGGCAGCGGCAATCAGCCCCAGCATTTT.

A single count supports this clone. The chain combines TRBV7-3 with TRBJ2-1; TRBD2 is a possible D gene (6 bases). The length of the CDR3 is 13 residues. V was cut by 2 bases and J by 9 bases, with 11 bases left in between. Germline V gives CDR1 SGHTA, CDR2 FQGTGA. In nucleotides, the CDR3 is TGTGCCAGCAGCTTAGGGACTCATGCTGAGCAGTTCTTC. Translated, it gives CASSLGTHAEQFF. Filled out from reference TRBV7-3 and TRBJ2-1, the complete variable domain reads GAGVSQTPSNKVTEKGKYVELRCDPISGHTALYWYRQSLGQGPEFLIYFQGTGAADDSGLPNDRFFAVRPEGSVSTLKIQRTERGDSAVYLCASSLGTHAEQFFGPGTRLTVL.

The genes are TRBV24-1 and TRBJ2-1; 7 bases are shared with TRBD2. Unmatched junction bases numbered 11, after V lost 6 bases and J lost 7 bases. CDR3 length: 15 residues. The germline V gene encodes CDR1 KGHDR and CDR2 SFDVKD. CDR3 protein: CATSNWAGVENEQFF. The CDR3 DNA sequence: TGTGCCACCAGTAATTGGGCGGGAGTTGAGAATGAGCAGTTCTTC.

The CDR3 DNA reads TGTGCCAGCAGTTTATTGCAGGGACGAGGTGAGCAGTTCTTC. This sequence encodes CASSLLQGRGEQFF. The chain links TRBV28 to TRBJ2-1, with D perhaps matching TRBD1 or TRBD2 (5 bases each). V was trimmed by 1 base and J by 9 bases, leaving 13 bases between them. From germline, CDR1 is MDHEN and CDR2 SYDVKM. The CDR3 is 14 residues long.

The chain uses TRBV5-1 and TRBJ2-1; TRBD2 agrees at 9 bases. V dropped 0 bases and J dropped 4; count of bases not matched to a gene: 2. CDR1 is SGHRS, CDR2 YFSETQ, per germline. The length of the CDR3 is 15 residues. CDR3 DNA: TGCGCCAGCAGCTTGGCTAGCGGGACGTACAATGAGCAGTTCTTC. Protein product: CASSLASGTYNEQFF.

V is TRBV27 and J is TRBJ2-1, with D tentatively TRBD2 (6 bases). CDR1 is MNHEY and CDR2 is SMNVEV in the germline V gene (reference sequence). The CDR3 runs 16 residues. Trimming cost V 4 bases and J 1 base, with 14 bases left between them. DNA of the CDR3: TGTGCCAGCAGTTCAGGACTTAGCGGATCCTACAATGAGCAGTTCTTC. This codes for CASSSGLSGSYNEQFF.

The genes are TRBV5-6 and TRBJ1-6; D call uncertain. The CDR3 spans 15 residues. The V end was cut by 0 bases, the J end by 8 bases, with 12 bases between. Per germline, CDR1 SGHDT and CDR2 YYEEEE. CDR3 in amino acids: CASSLAMGSDSPLHF. As DNA, the CDR3 is TGTGCCAGCAGCTTGGCGATGGGTTCCGATTCACCCCTCCACTTT.

This clone showed up just a few times. Other DNA sequences from this sample encode an identical CDR3 as well. The chain uses TRBV9 and TRBJ2-1, with 10 bases identical to TRBD2. J gave up 2 bases and V 4 bases, and 3 bases lay outside the gene matches. The CDR3 runs 15 residues. Germline values: CDR1 SGDLS, CDR2 YYNGEE. CDR3: CASSPLAGAYNEQFF. The CDR3 DNA sequence: TGTGCCAGCAGCCCCCTAGCGGGAGCCTACAATGAGCAGTTCTTC.

The rearrangement uses TRBV7-6 and TRBJ2-5, with D tentatively TRBD1 or TRBD2 (8 bases each). Per germline, CDR1 SGHVS and CDR2 FNYEAQ. CDR3 length equals 18 residues. Deletions cut 3 bases from V and 7 bases from J, with 27 bases between. The CDR3 loop is CASSLGTGSGGTAGTQYF. Written as DNA, the CDR3 is TGTGCCAGCAGCTTGGGGACAGGTTCGGGGGGGACCGCGGGGACCCAGTACTTC.

V and J are TRBV4-3 and TRBJ1-2, with a possible D match to TRBD1 (5 bases). This CDR3 is built from 14 residues. Between the trimmed V and J ends, which lost 0 bases and 8 bases, there was a span of 13 bases. In germline, CDR1 is LGHNA, CDR2 YSLEER. In DNA form, the CDR3 reads TGCGCCAGCAGCCAAGATGCGGGACCAGGCGGCTACACCTTC. Protein sequence: CASSQDAGPGGYTF.